The 18 T cell receptor beta chains below come from one sample, sequenced in a study of T cells in localized non-small cell lung cancer. The data were produced by immunoSEQ multiplex PCR, yet TCRdb's version contains in-frame clones alone and is incomplete. The table includes around 69,000 clones, roughly 90% detected once. The sample was peripheral blood, taken before any cancer treatment. These receptors all stem from a woman aged 35-70 years with stage I lung adenocarcinoma.

The rearrangement uses TRBV9 and TRBJ2-1, with D hard to call. V lost 4 bases and J lost 8, with 22 bases in between. Germline-derived CDR1 and CDR2 are SGDLS and YYNGEE. There are 16 residues in the CDR3. This chain's CDR3 is CASSIRHTPIADEQFF. The CDR3 DNA follows: TGTGCCAGCAGCATTAGACATACCCCAATAGCTGATGAGCAGTTCTTC.

The rearrangement uses TRBV7-2 and TRBJ1-1; 7 nucleotides line up with TRBD1. J was trimmed by 6 bases and V by 5 bases; bases with no gene match: 6. Looked up from germline, CDR1 is SGHTA and CDR2 is FQGNSA. The CDR3 covers 13 residues. The CDR3 is CASSQDRESEAFF. The CDR3 DNA sequence: TGTGCCAGCAGCCAAGACAGGGAATCTGAAGCTTTCTTT.

The chain carries TRBV28 and TRBJ2-3; 14 bases agree with TRBD2. Germline loops: CDR1 MDHEN, CDR2 SYDVKM. The CDR3 extends over 16 amino acids. V lost 4 bases, J lost 3 bases, and 3 bases stayed unmatched. CDR3 sequence: CASSSGTSGRTDTQYF. CDR3 in DNA: TGTGCCAGCAGTTCGGGGACTAGCGGGAGAACAGATACGCAGTATTTT.

The CDR3 loop reads CASSELWGQVGEQFF. CDR3 nucleotide sequence: TGTGCCAGCAGTGAACTCTGGGGGCAGGTTGGTGAGCAGTTCTTC. The chain couples TRBV6-1 to TRBJ2-1; D perhaps matches TRBD1 (6 bases). Germline CDR1 MNHNS, CDR2 SASEGT. V was trimmed by 2 bases and J by 9 bases, leaving 17 bases between them. CDR3 size: 15 residues.

The rearrangement joins TRBV28 to TRBJ1-1; the match to TRBD1 covers 7 bases. Trimming cost V 4 bases and J 5 bases; bases outside gene matches: 10. Germline CDR1 MDHEN, CDR2 SYDVKM. This CDR3 is 15 amino acids long. The DNA for the CDR3 is TGTGCCAGCAGTTCTAGAAGACAGGGAAGAACTGAAGCTTTCTTT. Residues: CASSSRRQGRTEAFF.

This clone was counted between two and nine times. This sequence joins TRBV19 and TRBJ1-1, with a tentative D call TRBD1 (5 bases). Germline CDR1 reads LNHDA; CDR2 reads SQIVND (reference sequence). This CDR3 is 14 amino acids long. V lost 6 bases, J lost 0 bases, and 11 bases lay in between. CDR3 coding DNA: TGTGCCAGTAGCGAGGGACGGATGAACACTGAAGCTTTCTTT. It yields the protein CASSEGRMNTEAFF.

V and J are TRBV10-1 and TRBJ1-6; 7 nucleotides line up with TRBD1. V dropped 5 bases and J dropped 5; count of bases not matched to a gene: 3. The CDR3 totals 14 residues. Per the germline V gene, CDR1 is WNHNN and CDR2 is SYGVQD (reference sequence). The CDR3 spells CASSTGTDNSPLHF. DNA of the CDR3: TGCGCCAGCAGTACCGGGACAGATAATTCACCCCTCCACTTT.

This clone was counted between two and nine times. The genes are TRBV4-1 and TRBJ2-3; perhaps TRBD2 as D (6 bases). Between the trimmed V and J ends, which lost 1 base and 4 bases, there was a span of 18 bases. The CDR3 is made up of 17 amino acids. Germline values: CDR1 MGHRA, CDR2 YSYEKL. CDR3 coding DNA: TGCGCCAGCAGCCAAGGACTAGGTGGAGGGGACGCAGATACGCAGTATTTT. Protein product: CASSQGLGGGDADTQYF.

The chain recombines TRBV9 with TRBJ1-5; D remains ambiguous. Trimming pared 4 bases from V and 7 bases from J, leaving 21 bases between. Germline CDR1 is SGDLS and CDR2 is YYNGEE. This CDR3 comprises 16 residues. The CDR3 reads CASSPSPSPSGQPQHF. In nucleotides, the CDR3 is TGTGCCAGCAGCCCAAGTCCAAGCCCCTCTGGGCAGCCCCAGCATTTT.

The CDR3: CASSYSRGSNQPQHF. For the CDR3, the DNA is TGTGCCAGCAGTTACTCGAGGGGTAGCAATCAGCCCCAGCATTTT. The chain joins TRBV6-5 to TRBJ1-5; TRBD1 is a possible D gene (5 bases). Germline V CDR1 and CDR2: MNHEY, SVGAGI. CDR3 length: 15 amino acids. Trimming stripped 0 bases from V and 0 bases from J, with 6 bases between.

CDR3 coding DNA: TGTGCCAGCAGCGTAGAGGGCCTCCCCAGGAACACTGAAGCTTTCTTT. Translating it yields CASSVEGLPRNTEAFF. This chain uses TRBV9 with TRBJ1-1; D is unresolved. Between the trimmed V and J ends, which lost 0 bases and 1 base, there was a span of 13 bases. CDR3 size: 16 residues. The V gene's germline CDR1 is SGDLS and CDR2 YYNGEE.

This clone has just a few counts. V usage is TRBV4-2 and J usage is TRBJ2-1, with 8 nucleotides matching TRBD1. J gave up 8 bases and V 4 bases, and 4 bases lay outside the gene matches. The germline gives CDR1 LGHNA, CDR2 YNFKEQ. The CDR3 spans 13 residues. The CDR3 DNA reads as TGTGCCAGCAGCCGCGACAGGGGTGATGAGCAGTTCTTC. It codes for CASSRDRGDEQFF.

The chain combines TRBV19 with TRBJ1-3, with D hard to call. The CDR3 sequence is 15 residues long. The germline gives CDR1 LNHDA, CDR2 SQIVND (reference sequence). Deletions cut 6 bases from V and 4 bases from J, with 16 bases between. CDR3: CASSRGGDRGNTIYF. CDR3 in DNA: TGTGCCAGTAGCCGTGGCGGGGATAGGGGAAACACCATATATTTT.

The V and J genes are TRBV7-6 and TRBJ2-7; D is perhaps TRBD2 (6 bases). Germline assignment: CDR1 SGHVS and CDR2 FNYEAQ. The CDR3 is 15 residues long. V lost 5 bases and J lost 4, with 18 bases in between. The CDR3 nucleotides are TGTGCCAGCAGCCCGGGCCTAGCGTCCGTGTACGAGCAGTACTTC. It encodes CASSPGLASVYEQYF.

The genes are TRBV13 and TRBJ2-7; TRBD2 aligns across 7 bases. CDR1 PRHDT and CDR2 FYEKMQ come from the germline V gene (reference sequence). J gave up 3 bases and V 5 bases, and 4 bases lay outside the gene matches. CDR3 length: 13 amino acids. The CDR3 loop is CASSPGLYYEQYF. The CDR3 region has the DNA TGTGCCAGCAGCCCGGGACTATACTACGAGCAGTACTTC.

This clone has just a few counts. This chain links TRBV5-1 with TRBJ1-1; D is ambiguous. This CDR3 contains 14 residues. Trimming took 5 bases from V and 1 from J, leaving 12 bases between them. In germline, CDR1 is SGHRS, CDR2 YFSETQ. This chain's CDR3 is CASRSGEWNTEAFF. DNA for the CDR3: TGCGCCAGCAGATCCGGGGAATGGAACACTGAAGCTTTCTTT. Full variable domain (remainder filled in from reference TRBV5-1 and TRBJ1-1): KAGVTQTPRYLIKTRGQQVTLSCSPISGHRSVSWYQQTPGQGLQFLFEYFSETQRNKGNFPGRFSGRQFSNSRSEMNVSTLELGDSALYLCASRSGEWNTEAFFGQGTRLTVV.

V gene TRBV14 combines with J gene TRBJ2-2; D unresolved. The CDR3 is 13 amino acids. V lost 1 base and J lost 6, with 6 bases in between. The germline V gene has CDR1 SGHDN and CDR2 FVKESK. The CDR3, as DNA: TGTGCCAGCAGCCAAGCCAATTCCGGGGAGCTGTTTTTT. Protein: CASSQANSGELFF.

The chain joins TRBV6-1 to TRBJ1-5; D is possibly TRBD1 (6 bases). Germline V gene sequence: CDR1 MNHNS, CDR2 SASEGT. The CDR3 totals 17 residues. V dropped 3 bases and J dropped 0 bases, with 15 bases sitting between them. The CDR3 sequence is CASSELGALYSNQPQHF. The CDR3 DNA is TGTGCCAGCAGTGAGTTGGGGGCGCTTTATAGCAATCAGCCCCAGCATTTT.